This record looks at one T cell receptor (beta chain) sequence and its context. No patient had received any treatment before thyroid surgery. Germline V lookup: CDR1 LGHNA, CDR2 YNFKEQ. Losses at the gene ends were 0 bases for V and 4 bases for J; bases not matched to a gene: 4. The CDR3 contains 15 residues. This sample is part of a study of metastatic and nonmetastatic thyroid tumors. About the research overall: From malignant and benign thyroid patients, repertoires in blood and in tumor or nodule tissue were compared.

MiXCR re-clonotyped the PCR reads for TCRdb. This table has tens of thousands of clones, less than 25% appearing once. This receptor was taken from a female donor with papillary thyroid cancer or a benign thyroid nodule (not recorded which). Some clones in this sample may be carry-over from other donors' samples. This chain connects TRBV4-2 to TRBJ2-7; 9 bases align to TRBD2. Sequencing input: blood. The CDR3 nucleotides are TGTGCCAGCAGCCAAGATATGCGGGAGGGTTACGAGCAGTACTTC. Translated: CASSQDMREGYEQYF.